The 14 T cell receptor beta chains in this list originate from one sample, sequenced in a study of shared clonotypes between healthy human individuals. Libraries were prepared by immunoSEQ multiplex PCR; TCRdb keeps only in-frame clonotypes and omits some of them. The sample comprises about 2 million clones, 85% to 95% of which are singletons, and approximately 0.13% rests with the top ten. The sample comprised naive CD4+ T cells sorted from blood. The sample's subset: CD45RA+ positively selected. Source of these receptors: a man aged 18 to 35 in good health.

In the case of this clone: Distinct nucleotide sequences in the sample also encode this CDR3. The chain has TRBV5-1 and TRBJ2-7; TRBD1 matches 9 bases. The CDR3 loop spans 14 amino acids. With 4 bases clipped from V and 3 bases from J, the junction kept 5 bases outside the gene matches. Germline V gene lookup returns CDR1 SGHRS and CDR2 YFSETQ. In DNA, the CDR3 is TGCGCCAGCAGCCCGGGACAGGGAGTCTACGAGCAGTACTTC. Its translation: CASSPGQGVYEQYF.

The rearrangement uses TRBV6-5 and TRBJ2-3, with 13 bases aligning to TRBD2. J lost 3 bases, V lost 2 bases, and 2 bases had no gene match. This CDR3 region has 16 residues. CDR1 and CDR2 from the germline V gene are MNHEY and SVGAGI. CDR3 loop: CASSYGLAGETDTQYF. Written as DNA, the CDR3 is TGTGCCAGCAGTTACGGACTAGCGGGGGAGACAGATACGCAGTATTTT.

In the case of this clone: Other nucleotide sequences from this sample produce the same CDR3. CDR3 region: CASSLGGEKLFF. CDR3 DNA: TGTGCCAGCAGCTTAGGAGGGGAAAAACTGTTTTTT. The V call is TRBV7-9, the J call TRBJ1-4, with D unresolved. The CDR3 loop spans 12 amino acids. In germline, CDR1 is SEHNR, CDR2 FQNEAQ (reference sequence). The V end was cut by 1 base, the J end by 8 bases, with 5 bases between.

The V and J genes are TRBV5-1 and TRBJ2-3; 12 nucleotides align to TRBD2. V was pared by 5 bases and J by 0 bases, with 4 bases of the junction left unmatched. The CDR3 is 16 amino acids. The germline V gene encodes CDR1 SGHRS and CDR2 YFSETQ. CDR3 nucleotide sequence: TGCGCCAGCAGGGCCGGGACTAGCGGGAGCACAGATACGCAGTATTTT. Translating gives CASRAGTSGSTDTQYF.

The CDR3 DNA is TGCGCCAGCAGCCCAGGGGACGGATTCAATCAGCCCCAGCATTTT. Translated, it gives CASSPGDGFNQPQHF. The chain couples TRBV5-1 to TRBJ1-5; tentative D call: TRBD1 (6 bases). CDR3 size: 15 residues. The ends were cut back, 4 bases at V and 3 bases at J, with 14 bases in the middle. The germline V gene encodes CDR1 SGHRS and CDR2 YFSETQ.

This clone was recorded at least ten times. The same CDR3 is also encoded by other DNA sequences in this sample. The rearrangement uses TRBV7-3 and TRBJ1-4; D is unclear. V was pared by 2 bases and J by 6 bases, with 7 bases between. CDR1 and CDR2 from the germline V gene are SGHTA and FQGTGA. The CDR3 has 13 residues. CDR3 DNA sequence: TGTGCCAGCAGCTTAGGACGAGATGAAAAACTGTTTTTT. Translated: CASSLGRDEKLFF.

The chain has TRBV27 and TRBJ2-5; 13 positions agree with TRBD2. Unmatched junction bases numbered 11, after V lost 2 bases and J lost 2 bases. The germline gives CDR1 MNHEY, CDR2 SMNVEV (reference sequence). CDR3 size: 19 residues. In DNA, the CDR3 is TGTGCCAGCAGTTTAGGGAATAGACTAGCGGGGGGTAGACAAGAGACCCAGTACTTC. It is translated as CASSLGNRLAGGRQETQYF.

V and J are TRBV5-6 and TRBJ2-2, with a weak D call TRBD2 (5 bases). Germline values: CDR1 SGHDT, CDR2 YYEEEE. This CDR3 region has 15 residues. V shed 0 bases and J shed 6 bases, with 12 bases lying between them. The CDR3 loop reads CASSLDRGWSGELFF. The CDR3 DNA sequence: TGTGCCAGCAGCTTGGATCGGGGATGGTCCGGGGAGCTGTTTTTT.

The chain links TRBV28 to TRBJ2-5, with D possibly being TRBD2 (6 bases). Trimming shortened V by 6 bases and J by 2 bases, and 16 bases separated the two germline ends. The CDR3 extends over 15 amino acids. Germline V gives CDR1 MDHEN, CDR2 SYDVKM. The CDR3 spells CASSSGGRIQETQYF. The CDR3 nucleotides are TGTGCCAGCAGCTCCGGAGGGAGAATACAAGAGACCCAGTACTTC.

The chain employs TRBV10-3 and TRBJ2-7; D perhaps matches TRBD1 (5 bases). The CDR3 has 13 residues. Germline V gene sequence: CDR1 ENHRY, CDR2 SYGVKD. V was cut by 3 bases and J by 4 bases, with 10 bases left in between. The CDR3 DNA reads as TGTGCCATCAGTGACAGGGCTCGGTACGAGCAGTACTTC. Translated: CAISDRARYEQYF.

The chain couples TRBV9 to TRBJ2-7; 9 bases are a match to TRBD1. After removal of 0 bases from V and 1 base from J, the junction contained 5 bases not matched to a gene. Germline CDR1 is SGDLS and CDR2 is YYNGEE. CDR3 size: 16 residues. The CDR3 coding sequence is TGTGCCAGCAGCGTAGGATGGGGACAGGGATCCTACGAGCAGTACTTC. Protein product: CASSVGWGQGSYEQYF.

The V and J genes are TRBV27 and TRBJ2-6; 7 positions match TRBD1. This CDR3 region has 19 residues. Trimming at V came to 7 bases and at J to 0 bases, leaving 15 bases not matched to a gene. Germline CDR1 is MNHEY and CDR2 is SMNVEV (reference sequence). DNA for the CDR3: TGTGCCAGCAAGCGGTACAGGGGTATTCTTACCTCTGGGGCCAACGTCCTGACTTTC. Encoded protein: CASKRYRGILTSGANVLTF.

The chain employs TRBV30 and TRBJ1-1, with D uncertain. Germline lookup yields CDR1 GTSNPN and CDR2 SVGIG (reference sequence). The CDR3 runs to 13 residues. Trimming removed 2 bases at V and 2 bases at J, with 9 bases between. The CDR3 protein is CAWSWAVNTEAFF. As DNA, the CDR3 is TGTGCCTGGAGTTGGGCGGTCAACACTGAAGCTTTCTTT.

V gene TRBV29-1 combines with J gene TRBJ2-1; D is unresolved. The CDR3 covers 15 residues. The V gene's germline CDR1 is SQVTM and CDR2 ANQGSEA. The V and J ends lost 4 bases and 1 base respectively, with 14 bases between them. CDR3: CSVASLVSSYNEQFF. The CDR3 DNA is TGCAGCGTTGCTTCTCTAGTGAGTTCCTACAATGAGCAGTTCTTC.